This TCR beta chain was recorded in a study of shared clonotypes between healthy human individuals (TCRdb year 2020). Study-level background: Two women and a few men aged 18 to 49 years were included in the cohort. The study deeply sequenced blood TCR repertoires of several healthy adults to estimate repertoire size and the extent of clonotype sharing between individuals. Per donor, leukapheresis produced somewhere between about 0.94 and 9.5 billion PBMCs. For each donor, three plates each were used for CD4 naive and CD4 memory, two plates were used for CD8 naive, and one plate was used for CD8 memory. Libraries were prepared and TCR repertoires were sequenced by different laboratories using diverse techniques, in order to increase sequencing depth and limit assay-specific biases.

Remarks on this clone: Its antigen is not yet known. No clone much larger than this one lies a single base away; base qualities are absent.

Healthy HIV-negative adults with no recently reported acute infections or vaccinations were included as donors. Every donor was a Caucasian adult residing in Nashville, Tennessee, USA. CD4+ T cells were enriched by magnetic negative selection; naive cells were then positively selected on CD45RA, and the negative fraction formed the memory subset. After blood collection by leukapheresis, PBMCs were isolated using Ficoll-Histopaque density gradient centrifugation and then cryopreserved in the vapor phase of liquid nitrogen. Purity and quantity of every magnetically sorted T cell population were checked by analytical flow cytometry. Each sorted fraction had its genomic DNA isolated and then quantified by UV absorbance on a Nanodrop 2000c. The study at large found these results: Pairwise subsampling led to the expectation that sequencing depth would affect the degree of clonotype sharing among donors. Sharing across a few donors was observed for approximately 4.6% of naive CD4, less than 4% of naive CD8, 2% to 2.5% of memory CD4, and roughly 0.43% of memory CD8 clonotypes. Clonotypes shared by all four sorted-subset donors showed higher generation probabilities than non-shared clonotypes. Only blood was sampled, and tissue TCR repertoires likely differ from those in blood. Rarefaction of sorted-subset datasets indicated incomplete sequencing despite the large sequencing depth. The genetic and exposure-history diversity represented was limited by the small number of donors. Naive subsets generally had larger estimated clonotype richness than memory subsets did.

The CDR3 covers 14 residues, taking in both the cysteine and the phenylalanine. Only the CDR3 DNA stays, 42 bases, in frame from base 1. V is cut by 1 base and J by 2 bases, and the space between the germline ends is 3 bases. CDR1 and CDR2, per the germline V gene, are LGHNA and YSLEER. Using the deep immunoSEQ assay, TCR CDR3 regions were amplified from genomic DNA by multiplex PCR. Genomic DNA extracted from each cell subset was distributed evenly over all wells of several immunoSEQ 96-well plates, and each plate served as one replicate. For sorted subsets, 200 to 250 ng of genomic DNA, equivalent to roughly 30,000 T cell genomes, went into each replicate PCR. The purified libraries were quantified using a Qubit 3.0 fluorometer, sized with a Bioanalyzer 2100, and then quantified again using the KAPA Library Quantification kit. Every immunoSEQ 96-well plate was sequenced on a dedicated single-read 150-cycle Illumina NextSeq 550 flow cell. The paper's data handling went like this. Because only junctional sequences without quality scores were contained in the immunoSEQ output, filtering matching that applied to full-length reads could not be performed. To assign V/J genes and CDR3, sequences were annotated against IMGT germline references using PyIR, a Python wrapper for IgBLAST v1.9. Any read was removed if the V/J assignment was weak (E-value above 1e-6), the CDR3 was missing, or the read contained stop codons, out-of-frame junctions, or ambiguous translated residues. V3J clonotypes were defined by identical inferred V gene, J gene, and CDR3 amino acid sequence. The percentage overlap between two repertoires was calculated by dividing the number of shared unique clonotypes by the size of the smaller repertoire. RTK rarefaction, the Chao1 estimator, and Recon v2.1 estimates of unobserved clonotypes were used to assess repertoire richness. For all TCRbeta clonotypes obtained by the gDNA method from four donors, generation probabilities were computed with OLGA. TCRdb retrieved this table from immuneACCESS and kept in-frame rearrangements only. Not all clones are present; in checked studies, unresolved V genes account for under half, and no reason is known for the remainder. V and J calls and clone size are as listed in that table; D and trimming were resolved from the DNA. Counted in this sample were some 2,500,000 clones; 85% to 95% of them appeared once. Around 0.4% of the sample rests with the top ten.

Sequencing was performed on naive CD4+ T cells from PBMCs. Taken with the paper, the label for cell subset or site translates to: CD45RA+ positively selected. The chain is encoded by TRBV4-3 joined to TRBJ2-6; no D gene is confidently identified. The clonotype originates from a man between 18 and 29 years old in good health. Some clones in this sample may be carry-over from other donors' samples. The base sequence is TGCGCCAGCAGCCAAGGTCCTGGGGCCAACGTCCTGACTTTC. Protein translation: CASSQGPGANVLTF.